This T cell receptor beta chain was sequenced during a study of blood T cell repertoires in COVID-19. Profiled with immunoSEQ multiplex PCR; TCRdb holds only in-frame clones, not every one. The table has about 110,000 clones, 75% to 90% seen once. The CDR3 runs 11 residues. Germline values: CDR1 DFQATT, CDR2 SNEGSKA (reference sequence). Trimming removed 7 bases at V and 8 bases at J, with 11 bases between. Sequenced material: peripheral blood. This chain joins TRBV20-1 and TRBJ1-4; no clear D gene. The clonotype was recovered from a woman older than 75 with acute or convalescent COVID-19. CDR3 amino acids: CSVGGEEKLFF. The CDR3 nucleotides read TGCAGTGTGGGCGGGGAAGAAAAACTGTTTTTT.